What follows are 23 T cell receptor beta chains derived from one specimen sequenced in a study of CD8 T cells in ankylosing spondylitis. TCRdb recomputed calls from the 5' RACE reads with MiXCR, one row per CDR3 protein. This sample has 150,000 to 200,000 distinct CDR3 sequences; about an eighth occur once, and the top ten carry 9.5% to 12%. Sequenced input: blood, either unsorted or a sorted T cell fraction (not recorded which). These receptors were obtained from a female donor with ankylosing spondylitis or in good health (not recorded which).

A word on this clonotype: A read error may explain this, as a much larger clone is one base away. CDR3 in DNA: TGTGCCAGCAGCTTACCAGGGAGTGAAAAACTGTTTTTT. It yields the protein CASSLPGSEKLFF. The chain couples TRBV7-9 to TRBJ1-4, with a possible D match to TRBD1 (5 bases). Germline lookup yields CDR1 SEHNR and CDR2 FQNEAQ (reference sequence). The CDR3 totals 13 residues. V was clipped by 2 bases and J by 7 bases, with 8 bases between them.

This clonotype has more than one count but fewer than ten. V and J are TRBV7-9 and TRBJ2-4; 11 bases map to TRBD2. This CDR3 is 16 amino acids long. Trimming took 3 bases from V and 11 from J; bases not matched to a gene: 12. In germline, CDR1 is SEHNR, CDR2 FQNEAQ (reference sequence). The CDR3 spells CASSFVGSGRAALQYF. In DNA, the CDR3 is TGTGCCAGCAGCTTTGTTGGTAGCGGGAGGGCCGCCCTTCAGTACTTC. Looking up the rest from reference TRBV7-9 and TRBJ2-4 gives the full variable domain: DTGVSQNPRHKITKRGQNVTFRCDPISEHNRLYWYRQTLGQGPEFLTYFQNEAQLEKSRLLSDRFSAERPKGSFSTLEIQRTEQGDSAMYLCASSFVGSGRAALQYFGAGTRLSVL.

This clonotype was picked up a small number of times. J is TRBJ2-1 and V is TRBV4-3; D might be TRBD1 or TRBD2, each matching 6 bases. Germline lookup yields CDR1 LGHNA and CDR2 YSLEER. The CDR3 loop spans 17 amino acids. V was clipped by 4 bases and J by 0 bases, with 16 bases between them. CDR3 residues: CASSRSQGLGSYNEQFF. CDR3 sequence (DNA): TGCGCCAGCAGCCGATCACAGGGACTGGGCTCCTACAATGAGCAGTTCTTC.

This clonotype was counted at least ten times. The gene calls are TRBV12-3 or TRBV12-4 and TRBJ1-3; D gene uncertain. Trimming removed 6 bases from V and 0 bases from J, with 9 bases in between. CDR3 length: 14 residues. Here the CDR3 reads CASRTWGSGNTIYF. The CDR3 DNA reads as TGTGCCAGCAGAACCTGGGGCTCTGGAAACACCATATATTTT.

This clonotype was counted ten times or more. The chain carries TRBV20-1 and TRBJ1-1, with D uncertain. Germline CDR1 DFQATT, CDR2 SNEGSKA (reference sequence). The CDR3 has 14 amino acids. Trimming took off 1 base at V and 1 base at J, with 10 bases between the two ends. In nucleotides, the CDR3 is TGCAGTGCTAGAGCAAGCGTCTCGAACACTGAAGCTTTCTTT. This translates into CSARASVSNTEAFF.

As regards this clonotype: One junction end disagrees with the germline gene, perhaps due to a read error. This rearrangement joins TRBV20-1 to TRBJ1-5, with 8 nucleotides matching TRBD1. The CDR3 length is 17 residues. Per germline, CDR1 DFQATT and CDR2 SNEGSKA (reference sequence). The CDR3 nucleotides are TGCAGTGCTAGCCCAACGACAGGGGTTGGTAGCAATCAGCCCCAGCACTTT. It encodes CSASPTTGVGSNQPQHF.

Many counts were recorded for this clonotype. The chain joins TRBV7-2 to TRBJ2-5; D gene unclear. The CDR3 has 12 residues. Per the germline V gene, CDR1 is SGHTA and CDR2 is FQGNSA. Between the trimmed V and J ends, which lost 3 bases and 2 bases, there was a span of 4 bases. CDR3 sequence: CASSFSQETQYF. The CDR3, as DNA: TGTGCCAGCAGCTTTAGTCAAGAGACCCAGTACTTC.

There are many counts of this clonotype. The chain uses TRBV9 and TRBJ2-1; TRBD2 might be the D (5 bases). Trimming took off 4 bases at V and 11 bases at J, with 25 bases between the two ends. CDR1 is SGDLS, CDR2 YYNGEE, per germline. CDR3 length equals 16 residues. CDR3: CASSTSPEGPTIKQFF. In nucleotides, the CDR3 is TGTGCCAGCAGCACCTCCCCCGAGGGCCCGACTATCAAGCAGTTCTTC.

This clonotype was detected many times. This chain links TRBV20-1 with TRBJ2-7; D is undetermined. Germline V gene data show CDR1 as DFQATT and CDR2 as SNEGSKA (reference sequence). This CDR3 spans 13 amino acids. The V and J ends lost 1 base and 3 bases respectively, with 10 bases between them. CDR3 residues: CSARGHQDYEQYF. CDR3 DNA: TGCAGTGCTAGAGGGCACCAGGACTACGAGCAGTACTTC.

The chain links TRBV3-1 to TRBJ2-1; 13 bases are a match to TRBD2. Germline V gene data show CDR1 as LGHDT and CDR2 as YNNKEL (reference sequence). The V gene end was trimmed by 8 bases and the J gene end by 15 bases; junction bases not matched to a gene: 13. There are 14 residues in the CDR3. CDR3 DNA sequence: TGTGCCAGCCGGACTAGCGGGAGCGGGGGGAGCACGTTCTTC. It encodes CASRTSGSGGSTFF.

This clonotype has a count of ten or more. The rearrangement joins TRBV24-1 to TRBJ2-3, with unresolved D. Per the germline V gene, CDR1 is KGHDR and CDR2 is SFDVKD. CDR3 length: 11 residues. Trimming cost V 7 bases and J 6 bases, with 7 bases left between them. Written as DNA, the CDR3 is TGTGCCACCAGGAATGGGGATACGCAGTATTTT. It is translated as CATRNGDTQYF.

This clonotype was seen many times. The chain uses TRBV21-1 and TRBJ2-3. TRBV21-1 is labeled a pseudogene. The CDR3 runs 12 residues. The CDR3 nucleotides are TGTGCCAGCAGCACCTCCACAGATACGCAGTATTTT. Translating it yields CASSTSTDTQYF.

This clonotype was counted only a few times. The rearrangement uses TRBV2 and TRBJ2-7, with D uncertain. Germline CDR1 SNHLY, CDR2 FYNNEI. The CDR3 length is 12 residues. Trimming pared 6 bases from V and 5 bases from J, leaving 11 bases between. CDR3 DNA: TGTGCCAGCAGACCGGCCCCGGACGAGCAGTACTTC. This encodes CASRPAPDEQYF.

At least ten counts were recorded for this clonotype. This rearrangement joins TRBV29-1 to TRBJ2-7; possibly TRBD1 or TRBD2 for D (6 bases each). CDR1 and CDR2 from the germline V gene are SQVTM and ANQGSEA. With 8 bases removed from V and 1 base from J, the gap between germline ends came to 15 bases. CDR3 length equals 13 residues. The DNA for the CDR3 is TGCAGCCCAAGGGGGACTCCATCCTACGAGCAGTACTTC. As protein: CSPRGTPSYEQYF.

There are many counts of this clonotype. The gene calls are TRBV7-9 and TRBJ1-3; D is unresolved. The CDR3 spans 13 residues. The V and J ends lost 4 bases and 8 bases respectively, with 12 bases between them. From germline, CDR1 is SEHNR and CDR2 FQNEAQ (reference sequence). For the CDR3, the DNA is TGTGCCAGCAGCTGGCCGAACGCAGACACCATATATTTT. Translating gives CASSWPNADTIYF.

This clonotype was detected ten times or more. The chain employs TRBV5-1 and TRBJ2-1, with D maybe TRBD2 (5 bases). The CDR3 has 14 amino acids. Per the germline V gene, CDR1 is SGHRS and CDR2 is YFSETQ. Trimming removed 6 bases at V and 7 bases at J, with 17 bases between. DNA of the CDR3: TGCGCCAGCAACCCATTGGGCGGGCCTAATGAGCAGTTCTTC. The encoded protein is CASNPLGGPNEQFF.

This clonotype occurred many times. CDR3 in amino acids: CASTLTGDPQPQHF. CDR3 bases: TGTGCCAGCACCCTGACAGGGGATCCTCAGCCCCAGCATTTT. V usage is TRBV28 and J usage is TRBJ1-5; 8 bases agree with TRBD1. Germline loops: CDR1 MDHEN, CDR2 SYDVKM. With V trimmed by 7 bases and J by 6 bases, 8 bases remained unmatched. The CDR3 has 14 amino acids.

This clonotype occurred many times. The V and J genes are TRBV24-1 and TRBJ2-1; weak D call: TRBD2 (6 bases). V was cut by 7 bases and J by 0 bases, with 12 bases left in between. This CDR3 region has 15 residues. The germline gives CDR1 KGHDR, CDR2 SFDVKD. The DNA for the CDR3 is TGTGCCACCAGCGGGGGTAGGGTCTCCTACAATGAGCAGTTCTTC. As protein: CATSGGRVSYNEQFF.

For the CDR3, the DNA is TGTGCCAGCGGAAGTACCGGGGGAAACACCATATATTTT. Its translation: CASGSTGGNTIYF. The chain carries TRBV2 and TRBJ1-3; unclear D gene. This CDR3 has 13 residues. Deletions cut 8 bases from V and 4 bases from J, with 12 bases between. CDR1 is SNHLY and CDR2 is FYNNEI in the germline V gene.

V gene TRBV12-3 or TRBV12-4 combines with J gene TRBJ2-5, with TRBD2 identical over 14 bases. The V gene end was trimmed by 3 bases and the J gene end by 1 base; junction bases not matched to a gene: 7. This CDR3 spans 18 amino acids. The CDR3, as DNA: TGTGCCAGCAGTTTGGCGGGACTAGCGGGAGTGTTCCAAGAGACCCAGTACTTC. This gives the protein CASSLAGLAGVFQETQYF.

This clonotype was counted ten times or more. The rearrangement uses TRBV20-1 and TRBJ2-1; TRBD2 aligns across 11 bases. The CDR3 loop spans 15 amino acids. Germline V lookup: CDR1 DFQATT, CDR2 SNEGSKA (reference sequence). With 1 base clipped from V and 5 bases from J, the junction kept 4 bases outside the gene matches. CDR3 sequence reads: CSARVGTSGNNEQFF. DNA of the CDR3: TGCAGTGCTAGAGTGGGGACTAGCGGAAACAATGAGCAGTTCTTC.

This clonotype was seen repeatedly, ten times or more. The J gene is TRBJ2-1, the V gene TRBV24-1, with TRBD2 matching 7 bases. The CDR3 loop spans 17 amino acids. CDR1 is KGHDR, CDR2 SFDVKD, per germline. The junction had 10 bases not matched to a gene; V was cut back by 6 bases and J by 0 bases. CDR3 amino acids: CATSSAGAGSSYNEQFF. The CDR3 bases are TGTGCCACCAGTTCGGCGGGAGCGGGGAGCTCCTACAATGAGCAGTTCTTC.

The CDR3 nucleotides are TGTGCCAGCAGCCAAGAGGCCCGGTGGCAGCCCCAGCATTTT. It specifies CASSQEARWQPQHF. The chain carries TRBV4-2 and TRBJ1-5; D remains ambiguous. The V gene's germline CDR1 is LGHNA and CDR2 YNFKEQ. This CDR3 is built from 14 residues. V was cut by 0 bases and J by 7 bases, with 10 bases left in between.